Sequencing of this TCR beta chain was carried out in a study of prognosis after radiotherapy for stage I lung cancer. Study in general: The non-small cell lung cancer patients were all considered medically inoperable, with comorbidities accounting for this in about a dozen of them. With more than ten men and 5 or 6 women, the cohort's median age was 74.5 years, range 53–84. About a dozen patients' tumors were adenocarcinoma, and 6 to 8 patients' tumors were squamous cell carcinoma. Study observations and caveats: Post-treatment Shannon entropy following stereotactic body radiation therapy was lower among patients who developed distant metastases.

Multiplex PCR, run in two rounds, amplified TCR beta CDR3 from genomic DNA. Round one of PCR was performed, and it used primers specific to each TRBV and TRBJ gene. TCRdb recomputed calls from the multiplex PCR reads with MiXCR, one row per CDR3 protein. This table holds about 27,000 distinct CDR3 sequences, about 30% found once. On this clonotype itself: Its target is unknown. This likely came from a read error, as a far larger clone is one base away.

The TCR was taken from a donor over 45 with non-small cell lung cancer. The sequences come from PBMCs, collected before or after stereotactic body radiation therapy (not recorded which).

The CDR3 DNA sequence: TGTGCCAGCAGCGACTACAGTGGGCGGACGCAGTATTTT. Its translation: CASSDYSGRTQYF. V and J are TRBV2 and TRBJ2-3, with TRBD2 as a possible D gene (5 bases). This CDR3 spans 13 amino acids. V dropped 6 bases and J dropped 9 bases, with 16 bases sitting between them. CDR1 is SNHLY and CDR2 is FYNNEI in the germline V gene.